This TCR beta chain was recovered during a study of CXCR3-negative and CXCR3-positive naive CD8 T cells. In the study overall: The TRB read total, about 135 million, broke down to about 1.5 +/- 0.3 million reads per library. Study observations and caveats: The study found CXCR3 expression partially decreased after cryopreservation and ran most assays on fresh PBMCs. A higher hydrophobicity marked the TRB CDR3s of CXCR3-positive naive cells versus CXCR3-negative naive cells. Whereas both naive subsets had comparably high diversity, memory CD8+ cells had much lower diversity.

Each TRB cDNA library was prepared by 5' RACE (with UMI labels). Reanalyzing the 5' RACE reads, TCRdb keeps one entry per CDR3 protein, without DNA. The data include 50,000 or so distinct CDR3 sequences; the top ten clones carry about 0.5%. Comment on this clonotype: Antigen: not known.

A CD45RO-CCR7+CD27+CD95- phenotype identified naive CD8+ T cells. The CDR3 runs to 15 residues. Germline loops: CDR1 LGHDT, CDR2 YNNKEL (reference sequence). The rearrangement uses TRBV3-1 and TRBJ2-5. The material sequenced was naive CXCR3+ CD8+ T cells from blood. Subset indicated: CD45RO-CCR7+CD27+CD95- naive CD8+ T cells expressing CXCR3 (TNR3+). The TCR was taken from a human donor in good health. Some clones in this sample may be carry-over from other donors' samples. The CDR3 is CASSQERNKQETQYF.